These 19 T cell receptor beta chains were sequenced from one sample in a study of CD8+CD57+ T cells in acquired aplastic anemia. It was genomic DNA that served as the template for profiling TCR beta VDJ and CDR3. TCRdb passed the reads through MiXCR, listing each CDR3 protein once. Altogether around 430,000 distinct CDR3 sequences are present, about a third being singletons, with the ten largest covering 0.82%. Flow cytometry had shown expanded CD8+CD57+ cells in the patients chosen for sequencing. The material sequenced was sorted CD4+, CD8+, or CD8+CD57+ T cells (not recorded which) from PBMCs. All receptors come from a human donor with aplastic anemia.

This clonotype was recorded a few times. The chain uses TRBV29-1 and TRBJ2-1; perhaps TRBD2 as D (8 bases). The length of the CDR3 is 14 residues. V was cut by 6 bases and J by 8 bases, with 20 bases left in between. Germline V gene data show CDR1 as SQVTM and CDR2 as ANQGSEA. The CDR3 bases are TGCAGCGTCATAGCGGGACAGAGTGGGGATGAGCAGTTCTTC. Amino acids: CSVIAGQSGDEQFF.

This rearrangement joins TRBV11-3 to TRBJ1-1; TRBD1 is a possible D gene (5 bases). Trimming took 1 base from V and 6 from J, leaving 12 bases between them. Per germline, CDR1 SGHNT and CDR2 YENEEA. CDR3 length equals 14 residues. This chain's CDR3 is CASSLGRGSAEAFF. CDR3 bases: TGTGCCAGCAGCTTAGGAAGGGGTTCCGCTGAAGCTTTCTTT.

The DNA of the CDR3 is TGTGCCAGCAGCTTGGAAAACTACAGCGGGAAAACAGATACGCAGTATTTT. Amino acid sequence: CASSLENYSGKTDTQYF. The chain couples TRBV3-1 to TRBJ2-3; TRBD2 agrees at 7 bases. The CDR3 consists of 17 residues. After removal of 5 bases from V and 3 bases from J, the junction contained 14 bases not matched to a gene. CDR1 is LGHDT and CDR2 is YNNKEL in the germline V gene (reference sequence).

The chain employs TRBV12-3 or TRBV12-4 and TRBJ2-5, with unresolved D. The CDR3 consists of 12 residues. The V end lost 6 bases, the J end lost 5 bases, and 10 bases lay between the germline ends. Here the CDR3 reads CASRALGETQYF. In DNA, the CDR3 is TGTGCCAGCAGGGCTCTGGGGGAGACCCAGTACTTC.

As concerns this clonotype: At one of its ends the junction is not consistent with the germline gene, which may arise from a read error. The V and J genes are TRBV15 and TRBJ2-7, with a possible D match to TRBD1 (6 bases). Germline CDR1 is LNHNV and CDR2 is YYDKDF (reference sequence). The CDR3 runs to 13 residues. CDR3 sequence: CATSREVKDRGIF. DNA for the CDR3: TGTGCCACCAGCAGAGAGGTGAAGGACAGAGGTATCTTC.

The chain couples TRBV25-1 to TRBJ2-7; D may be TRBD2 (5 bases). V gave up 1 base and J gave up 6 bases, with 10 bases separating them. The CDR3 loop spans 13 amino acids. Germline loops: CDR1 MGHDK, CDR2 SYGVNS. The DNA for the CDR3 is TGTGCCAGCAGTGAATTAAGGGAGCGCGAGCAGTACTTC. As protein: CASSELREREQYF.

In this sample, this clonotype turned up many times. This sequence joins TRBV19 and TRBJ1-5; the D is unclear. V lost 3 bases, J lost 3 bases, and 9 bases lay in between. The CDR3 spans 14 residues. Germline V gives CDR1 LNHDA, CDR2 SQIVND (reference sequence). As DNA, the CDR3 is TGTGCCAGTAGTATCGGCAGGACCAATCAGCCCCAGCATTTT. It yields the protein CASSIGRTNQPQHF.

The chain has TRBV2 and TRBJ1-3, with D possibly TRBD1 on 5 matching bases. The CDR3 runs 14 residues. CDR1 SNHLY and CDR2 FYNNEI come from the germline V gene. Trimming left V 5 bases short and J 2 bases short, with 10 bases between. The CDR3 is CASSWGEAGNTIYF. The CDR3 nucleotides are TGTGCCAGCAGTTGGGGGGAGGCTGGAAACACCATATATTTT.

The V and J genes are TRBV12-3 or TRBV12-4 and TRBJ2-6; D tentatively reads TRBD1 or TRBD2 (5 bases each). The CDR3 is made up of 16 amino acids. V lost 7 bases and J lost 0, with 13 bases in between. CDR3 DNA sequence: TGTGCCAGCAACCCGGGACCGCACTCTGGGGCCAACGTCCTGACTTTC. Its protein product is CASNPGPHSGANVLTF.

In its sample, this clonotype was seen many times. This chain uses TRBV20-1 with TRBJ1-2; maybe TRBD1 (5 bases). The germline gives CDR1 DFQATT, CDR2 SNEGSKA (reference sequence). The V gene lost 6 bases and the J gene lost 6 bases, with 8 bases spanning the gap. This CDR3 comprises 10 residues. The CDR3 spells CSAWGDGYTF. The CDR3 nucleotides are TGCAGTGCCTGGGGCGATGGCTACACCTTC.

This chain connects TRBV20-1 to TRBJ2-7, with TRBD2 matching over 12 bases. From germline, CDR1 is DFQATT and CDR2 SNEGSKA (reference sequence). This CDR3 is 18 amino acids long. The trim removed 0 bases at V and 3 bases at J, leaving 12 bases unmatched. The CDR3 loop reads CSARDQASGRAVGYEQYF. The CDR3 region has the DNA TGCAGTGCTAGAGATCAGGCTAGCGGGAGGGCCGTCGGCTACGAGCAGTACTTC.

CDR3 nucleotide sequence: TGTGCTAGTGGCCCTACCACAGATACGCAGTATTTT. This gives the protein CASGPTTDTQYF. The genes are TRBV12-5 and TRBJ2-3; D call uncertain. This CDR3 contains 12 residues. V dropped 6 bases and J dropped 2 bases, with 6 bases sitting between them. Germline-derived CDR1 and CDR2 are LGHNT and FRNRAP.

At least ten counts were recorded for this clonotype. The chain joins TRBV19 to TRBJ1-3, with a tentative D call TRBD1 (5 bases). The V end lost 4 bases, the J end lost 4 bases, and 14 bases lay between the germline ends. This CDR3 spans 15 amino acids. In germline, CDR1 is LNHDA, CDR2 SQIVND (reference sequence). The CDR3 nucleotides are TGTGCCAGTAGTACTAGATTTGACAGCGGAAACACCATATATTTT. It specifies CASSTRFDSGNTIYF.

This clonotype was picked up many times. The V and J genes are TRBV12-3 or TRBV12-4 and TRBJ1-6; D call uncertain. The CDR3 is made up of 13 amino acids. V was clipped by 2 bases and J by 6 bases, with 5 bases between them. The CDR3 DNA is TGTGCCAGCAGTTTAAACGTTAATTCACCCCTCCACTTT. It specifies CASSLNVNSPLHF.

The chain joins TRBV9 to TRBJ1-5; the D gene is possibly TRBD1 (6 bases). Germline V lookup: CDR1 SGDLS, CDR2 YYNGEE. The CDR3 is made up of 14 amino acids. V lost 5 bases to trimming and J lost 3 bases, with 12 bases between them. CDR3 sequence reads: CASSHRAHNQPQHF. In DNA, the CDR3 is TGTGCCAGCAGTCACAGGGCTCACAATCAGCCCCAGCATTTT.

A few counts support this clonotype. As DNA, the CDR3 is TGTGCCAGCGGGGGCATTCCTGGAAACACCATATATTTT. Translating gives CASGGIPGNTIYF. The rearrangement links TRBV9 to TRBJ1-3; D might be TRBD1 (6 bases). V was trimmed by 7 bases and J by 2 bases, leaving 10 bases between them. CDR1 is SGDLS, CDR2 YYNGEE, per germline. The CDR3 has 13 amino acids. Full variable domain (missing parts from reference TRBV9 and TRBJ1-3): DSGVTQTPKHLITATGQRVTLRCSPRSGDLSVYWYQQSLDQGLQFLIQYYNGEERAKGNILERFSAQQFPDLHSELNLSSLELGDSALYFCASGGIPGNTIYFGEGSWLTVV.

The rearrangement links TRBV6-5 to TRBJ1-5; D possibly corresponds to TRBD1 (5 bases). In germline, CDR1 is MNHEY, CDR2 SVGAGI. This CDR3 has 16 residues. Trimming cost V 0 bases and J 6 bases, with 15 bases left between them. The CDR3 DNA sequence: TGTGCCAGCAGTTACTCGGCAGGGTATGAGGGTCAGCCCCAGCATTTT. Translation gives CASSYSAGYEGQPQHF.

A few counts support this clonotype. The chain joins TRBV7-2 to TRBJ1-5, with TRBD1 matching 8 bases. Germline trimming cut 8 bases from V and 4 bases from J; bases unmatched to any gene: 4. CDR3 length: 13 amino acids. Germline CDR1 is SGHTA and CDR2 is FQGNSA. The CDR3 coding sequence is TGTGCCAGCGGGTACAGGGGGAATCAGCCCCAGCATTTT. As protein: CASGYRGNQPQHF.

This clonotype was picked up many times. J is TRBJ1-2 and V is TRBV19; D is undetermined. V shed 2 bases and J shed 4 bases, with 5 bases lying between them. Looked up from germline, CDR1 is LNHDA and CDR2 is SQIVND (reference sequence). This CDR3 has 12 amino acids. This CDR3 is CASSISGYGYTF. CDR3 bases: TGTGCCAGTAGTATATCGGGCTATGGCTACACCTTC.